This is a list of T cell receptor beta chains from one sample in a study of blood T cell repertoires in COVID-19. The table came from immunoSEQ multiplex PCR; TCRdb's copy has only in-frame clones and leaves some out. The table shows hundreds of thousands of clones, with about 88% occurring only once. Sequencing was carried out using peripheral blood. These receptors were obtained from a woman aged 40 to 55 who had recovered from COVID-19. CDR3s include the opening cysteine and the closing phenylalanine or tryptophan. The order of the fields is CDR3 protein, CDR3 DNA, clone size, V gene, D gene, J gene. The D gene is left open where the match is weak. For some rows the clone size is stated as once, few or many, or as a class when expanded; others skip it.

cdr3_aa: CASSLTGTPNEKLFF
cdr3_nt: TGTGCCAGCAGCTTGACAGGGACCCCTAATGAAAAACTGTTTTTT
clone_size: NA
v_call: TRBV7-2
d_call: TRBD1
j_call: TRBJ1-4

cdr3_aa: CAISESGGETQYF
cdr3_nt: TGTGCCATCAGTGAGTCGGGGGGGGAGACCCAGTACTTC
clone_size: NA
v_call: TRBV10-3
d_call: TRBD2
j_call: TRBJ2-5

cdr3_aa: CASSSRTGPNYGYTF
cdr3_nt: TGTGCCAGTAGTTCCCGGACAGGGCCCAACTATGGCTACACCTTC
clone_size: NA
v_call: TRBV19
d_call: TRBD1
j_call: TRBJ1-2

cdr3_aa: CASTMGGTGSYEQYF
cdr3_nt: TGTGCCAGTACCATGGGCGGGACAGGCTCCTACGAGCAGTACTTC
clone_size: NA
v_call: TRBV19
d_call: TRBD1
j_call: TRBJ2-7

cdr3_aa: CASSLRTSGNEQFF
cdr3_nt: TGTGCCAGCAGCCTAAGGACTAGCGGGAATGAGCAGTTCTTC
clone_size: NA
v_call: TRBV7-2
d_call: TRBD2
j_call: TRBJ2-1

cdr3_aa: CASSRTGDGGAFF
cdr3_nt: TGTGCCAGCAGCCGGACAGGGGACGGAGGAGCTTTCTTT
clone_size: many
v_call: TRBV7-3
d_call: TRBD1
j_call: TRBJ1-1

cdr3_aa: CASSYSSRGGNEQFF
cdr3_nt: TGTGCCAGCAGTTACTCGAGCAGGGGTGGGAATGAGCAGTTCTTC
clone_size: NA
v_call: TRBV6-2/TRBV6-3
d_call: NA
j_call: TRBJ2-1

cdr3_aa: CASRPLAGGPGNEQFF
cdr3_nt: TGTGCCAGCAGGCCGCTAGCGGGAGGGCCGGGAAATGAGCAGTTCTTC
clone_size: NA
v_call: TRBV27
d_call: TRBD2
j_call: TRBJ2-1

cdr3_aa: CATSDTTRGAQHF
cdr3_nt: TGTGCCACCAGTGATACCACTCGGGGGGCCCAGCATTTT
clone_size: NA
v_call: TRBV24-1
d_call: NA
j_call: TRBJ1-5

cdr3_aa: CASTRGARGANVLTF
cdr3_nt: TGTGCCAGCACGCGGGGGGCGCGTGGGGCCAACGTCCTGACTTTC
clone_size: NA
v_call: TRBV6-5
d_call: TRBD2
j_call: TRBJ2-6

cdr3_aa: CASSLRPPGGVGTGELFF
cdr3_nt: TGTGCCAGCAGCTTAAGGCCCCCCGGGGGGGTTGGCACCGGGGAGCTGTTTTTT
clone_size: NA
v_call: TRBV5-5
d_call: TRBD2
j_call: TRBJ2-2

cdr3_aa: CAITEGQGRGNTEAFF
cdr3_nt: TGTGCCATCACCGAAGGGCAGGGGAGGGGGAACACTGAAGCTTTCTTT
clone_size: NA
v_call: TRBV10-3
d_call: NA
j_call: TRBJ1-1

cdr3_aa: CASSVGGLAGDSYNEQFF
cdr3_nt: TGTGCCAGCAGCGTAGGGGGACTAGCGGGAGACTCCTACAATGAGCAGTTCTTC
clone_size: NA
v_call: TRBV9
d_call: TRBD2
j_call: TRBJ2-1

cdr3_aa: CASTQGDFQETQYF
cdr3_nt: TGTGCCAGCACCCAGGGGGACTTTCAAGAGACCCAGTACTTC
clone_size: NA
v_call: TRBV7-8
d_call: NA
j_call: TRBJ2-5

cdr3_aa: CAISNRQGAEAFF
cdr3_nt: TGTGCCATCAGTAACCGACAGGGGGCTGAAGCTTTCTTT
clone_size: NA
v_call: TRBV10-3
d_call: TRBD1
j_call: TRBJ1-1

cdr3_aa: CASRGTGTRGDTQYF
cdr3_nt: TGTGCCAGCAGGGGGACCGGGACTCGGGGAGATACGCAGTATTTT
clone_size: NA
v_call: TRBV5-4
d_call: NA
j_call: TRBJ2-3

cdr3_aa: CASSSRETMNTEAFF
cdr3_nt: TGTGCCAGCAGCTCCCGGGAAACGATGAACACTGAAGCTTTCTTT
clone_size: NA
v_call: TRBV5-4
d_call: NA
j_call: TRBJ1-1

cdr3_aa: CASTSKNIQYF
cdr3_nt: TGTGCCAGCACCTCCAAAAACATTCAGTACTTC
clone_size: NA
v_call: TRBV6-5
d_call: NA
j_call: TRBJ2-4

cdr3_aa: CASRRYSGANVLTF
cdr3_nt: TGTGCCAGCAGGAGGTACTCTGGGGCCAACGTCCTGACTTTC
clone_size: NA
v_call: TRBV6-5
d_call: NA
j_call: TRBJ2-6

cdr3_aa: CATSDRDRDYGYTF
cdr3_nt: TGTGCCACCAGTGACCGGGACAGGGACTATGGCTACACCTTC
clone_size: NA
v_call: TRBV24-1
d_call: TRBD1
j_call: TRBJ1-2

cdr3_aa: CSVAVSSAYGYTF
cdr3_nt: TGCAGCGTTGCGGTGTCCAGCGCGTATGGCTACACCTTC
clone_size: NA
v_call: TRBV29-1
d_call: NA
j_call: TRBJ1-2

cdr3_aa: CASSEWAGVNQPQHF
cdr3_nt: TGTGCCAGCAGCGAATGGGCAGGGGTAAATCAGCCCCAGCATTTT
clone_size: NA
v_call: TRBV7-6
d_call: NA
j_call: TRBJ1-5

cdr3_aa: CASSQPRFGTNYGYTF
cdr3_nt: TGCGCCAGCAGCCAGCCCCGGTTCGGGACAAACTATGGCTACACCTTC
clone_size: NA
v_call: TRBV23-1
d_call: NA
j_call: TRBJ1-2

cdr3_aa: CASSRGPSGRNEQYF
cdr3_nt: TGTGCCAGCAGTCGAGGGCCTAGCGGGAGGAACGAGCAGTACTTC
clone_size: NA
v_call: TRBV6-5
d_call: TRBD2
j_call: TRBJ2-7

cdr3_aa: CASSIDLWGRQPQHF
cdr3_nt: TGTGCCAGTAGTATAGATCTGTGGGGCAGGCAGCCCCAGCATTTT
clone_size: NA
v_call: TRBV19
d_call: NA
j_call: TRBJ1-5

cdr3_aa: CASSPGGAKNIQYF
cdr3_nt: TGTGCCAGCAGCCCCGGGGGGGCCAAAAACATTCAGTACTTC
clone_size: NA
v_call: TRBV3-1/TRBV3-2
d_call: TRBD2
j_call: TRBJ2-4

cdr3_aa: CASSMLDRAGYGYTF
cdr3_nt: TGTGCCAGTAGTATGCTGGACAGGGCTGGCTATGGCTACACCTTC
clone_size: NA
v_call: TRBV19
d_call: TRBD1
j_call: TRBJ1-2

cdr3_aa: CASSLPDRGNSPLHF
cdr3_nt: TGTGCCAGCAGTTTACCCGACAGGGGTAATTCACCCCTCCACTTT
clone_size: NA
v_call: TRBV28
d_call: TRBD1
j_call: TRBJ1-6

cdr3_aa: CATSDSGSVADTQYF
cdr3_nt: TGTGCCACCAGTGACAGCGGGAGTGTCGCAGATACGCAGTATTTT
clone_size: NA
v_call: TRBV24-1
d_call: TRBD2
j_call: TRBJ2-3

cdr3_aa: CASSLGAGGTGELFF
cdr3_nt: TGTGCCAGCAGCTTGGGGGCGGGGGGAACCGGGGAGCTGTTTTTT
clone_size: NA
v_call: TRBV5-4
d_call: TRBD2
j_call: TRBJ2-2

cdr3_aa: CASSPGLSETQYF
cdr3_nt: TGTGCCAGCTCACCCGGTCTTTCGGAGACCCAGTACTTC
clone_size: NA
v_call: TRBV18
d_call: NA
j_call: TRBJ2-5

cdr3_aa: CASDPGQGNTGELFF
cdr3_nt: TGTGCCAGCGATCCGGGACAGGGGAACACCGGGGAGCTGTTTTTT
clone_size: NA
v_call: TRBV19
d_call: TRBD1
j_call: TRBJ2-2

cdr3_aa: CATSDPGLAGGETQYF
cdr3_nt: TGTGCCACCAGTGATCCCGGACTAGCGGGAGGAGAGACCCAGTACTTC
clone_size: NA
v_call: TRBV24-1
d_call: TRBD2
j_call: TRBJ2-5

cdr3_aa: CASSLGAGEKLFF
cdr3_nt: TGTGCCAGCAGCTTAGGGGCAGGCGAAAAACTGTTTTTT
clone_size: NA
v_call: TRBV7-2
d_call: NA
j_call: TRBJ1-4

cdr3_aa: CASSKRGLAGPTDTQYF
cdr3_nt: TGTGCCAGCAGCAAACGGGGGCTAGCGGGACCCACAGATACGCAGTATTTT
clone_size: NA
v_call: TRBV7-3
d_call: TRBD2
j_call: TRBJ2-3

cdr3_aa: CASSPAHGGRWNTQYF
cdr3_nt: TGTGCCAGCAGCCCAGCCCATGGCGGGAGATGGAATACGCAGTATTTT
clone_size: NA
v_call: TRBV7-2
d_call: TRBD2
j_call: TRBJ2-3

cdr3_aa: CASSQDFGGQGRMNTEAFF
cdr3_nt: TGTGCCAGCAGCCAAGATTTTGGGGGACAGGGTAGGATGAACACTGAAGCTTTCTTT
clone_size: once
v_call: TRBV3-1/TRBV3-2
d_call: TRBD1
j_call: TRBJ1-1

cdr3_aa: CASHAGTQNTGELFF
cdr3_nt: TGTGCCTCCCACGCCGGGACTCAGAACACCGGGGAGCTGTTTTTT
clone_size: NA
v_call: TRBV10-3
d_call: NA
j_call: TRBJ2-2

cdr3_aa: CASSFFRNYGYTF
cdr3_nt: TGTGCCAGCAGTTTCTTCAGAAACTATGGCTACACCTTC
clone_size: once
v_call: TRBV27
d_call: NA
j_call: TRBJ1-2

cdr3_aa: CASTTGTGGGQPQHF
cdr3_nt: TGTGCCAGCACCACGGGGACAGGGGGCGGTCAGCCCCAGCATTTT
clone_size: NA
v_call: TRBV6-5
d_call: TRBD1
j_call: TRBJ1-5

cdr3_aa: CASSARTSGRGDTGELFF
cdr3_nt: TGTGCCAGCAGCGCCCGGACTAGCGGGAGGGGGGACACCGGGGAGCTGTTTTTT
clone_size: many
v_call: TRBV7-8
d_call: TRBD2
j_call: TRBJ2-2

cdr3_aa: CASSLVAGETDIQYF
cdr3_nt: TGCGCCAGCAGCTTGGTTGCAGGGGAGACGGACATTCAGTACTTC
clone_size: NA
v_call: TRBV5-1
d_call: NA
j_call: TRBJ2-4

cdr3_aa: CASSAMGDTAYEQYF
cdr3_nt: TGTGCCAGCAGCGCCATGGGGGACACTGCGTACGAGCAGTACTTC
clone_size: NA
v_call: TRBV9
d_call: NA
j_call: TRBJ2-7

cdr3_aa: CASSLTGGRPTGELFF
cdr3_nt: TGTGCCAGCAGCTTAACGGGGGGACGACCTACCGGGGAGCTGTTTTTT
clone_size: NA
v_call: TRBV7-3
d_call: NA
j_call: TRBJ2-2

cdr3_aa: CASSLGGNTGELFF
cdr3_nt: TGCGCCAGCAGCTTGGGAGGGAACACCGGGGAGCTGTTTTTT
clone_size: NA
v_call: TRBV5-1
d_call: NA
j_call: TRBJ2-2

cdr3_aa: CASSPQGFRSGANVLTF
cdr3_nt: TGTGCCAGCAGTCCACAGGGATTTCGGTCTGGGGCCAACGTCCTGACTTTC
clone_size: many
v_call: TRBV27
d_call: NA
j_call: TRBJ2-6

cdr3_aa: CAWSALRAFF
cdr3_nt: TGTGCCTGGAGTGCCCTGAGAGCTTTCTTT
clone_size: NA
v_call: TRBV30
d_call: NA
j_call: TRBJ1-1

cdr3_aa: CASSPGGGQYF
cdr3_nt: TGTGCCAGCAGCCCCGGGGGGGGGCAGTACTTC
clone_size: NA
v_call: TRBV6-5
d_call: TRBD2
j_call: TRBJ2-7

cdr3_aa: CASSQGAGVGTGELFF
cdr3_nt: TGTGCCAGCAGCCAAGGGGCGGGAGTGGGAACCGGGGAGCTGTTTTTT
clone_size: NA
v_call: TRBV3-1/TRBV3-2
d_call: TRBD2
j_call: TRBJ2-2